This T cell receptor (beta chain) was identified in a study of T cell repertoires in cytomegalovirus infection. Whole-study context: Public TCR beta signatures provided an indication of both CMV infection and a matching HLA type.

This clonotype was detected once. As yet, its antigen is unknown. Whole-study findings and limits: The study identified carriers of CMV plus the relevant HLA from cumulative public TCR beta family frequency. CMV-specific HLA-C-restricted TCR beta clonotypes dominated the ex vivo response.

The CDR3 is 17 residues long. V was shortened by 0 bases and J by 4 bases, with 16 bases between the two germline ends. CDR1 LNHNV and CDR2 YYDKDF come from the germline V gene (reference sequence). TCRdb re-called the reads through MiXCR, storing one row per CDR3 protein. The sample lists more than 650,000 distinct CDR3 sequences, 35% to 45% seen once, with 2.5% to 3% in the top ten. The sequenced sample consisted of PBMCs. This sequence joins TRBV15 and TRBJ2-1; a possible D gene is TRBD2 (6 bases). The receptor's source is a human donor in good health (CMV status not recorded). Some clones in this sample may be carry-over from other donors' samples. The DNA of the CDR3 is TGTGCCACCAGCAGAGATGGAAGCGGGCGCTTGTACAATGAGCAGTTCTTC. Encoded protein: CATSRDGSGRLYNEQFF.